This TCR beta chain was retrieved from a study of cytomegalovirus exposure and HLA in healthy donors. Overall study findings and caveats: First-cohort TCR clusters were later found to tend to co-occur in the approximately 120 validation repertoires. The study found most TCR sequences rare, yet found some public TCRs in many donors. According to reports, the classifier identified cytomegalovirus status with high specificity and sensitivity.

CDR1 and CDR2 from the germline V gene are LNHDA and SQIVND (reference sequence). The CDR3 is 16 residues long. With 7 bases clipped from V and 6 bases from J, the junction kept 12 bases outside the gene matches. Using immunoSEQ multiplex PCR, the repertoire was profiled, and TCRdb retains in-frame clones only, with some absent. The repertoire includes approximately 120,000 clones, over 85% of them detected once, and approximately 2% sits in the top ten. The donors were in the 120-subject validation cohort, distinct from the roughly 720-subject first cohort. About this clone: Its antigen is unknown.

The chain is built from TRBV19 and TRBJ2-2; 9 positions agree with TRBD1. Sequencing input: PBMCs. The sequence was collected from a woman aged 18-29 years in good health and CMV-seronegative. CDR3 protein: CASIEGTGSGPGELFF. The CDR3 region has the DNA TGTGCCAGTATAGAAGGGACAGGGTCGGGTCCCGGGGAGCTGTTTTTT.